The rows below give T cell receptor beta chains drawn from one sample of a study of blood T cells in healthy people across ages. TCRdb fed the 5' RACE reads into MiXCR, producing one record per CDR3 protein. Of just over 1 million distinct CDR3 sequences listed, under 45% were seen once; the top ten hold approximately 20%. The sequencing input was blood. These receptors were taken from a woman in her sixties or seventies in good health. The CDR3 runs from the conserved cysteine through the conserved F or W. Each record gives: J gene, V gene, D gene, clone size, CDR3 DNA, CDR3 protein. The D gene is left open where the match is weak. Expanded clones get a size class; other rows say once, few or many, or leave the size out.

TRBJ2-3,TRBV7-9,.,.,TGTGCCAGCAGTGGAGGAGCGATAAGCTCAGATACGCAGTATTTT,CASSGGAISSDTQYF
TRBJ2-7,TRBV7-6,.,.,TGTGCCAGCAGCTTAGGGGGGGGCAGGGTCGAGCAGTACTTC,CASSLGGGRVEQYF
TRBJ2-7,TRBV7-9,TRBD2,.,TGTGCCAGCAGCTTAGCTAGCGGGAGGGTCTCCTACGAGCAGTACTTC,CASSLASGRVSYEQYF
TRBJ2-7,TRBV29-1,TRBD2,few,TGCAGCGGTGGACTAGCGGGAATCAACGAGCAGTACTTC,CSGGLAGINEQYF
TRBJ1-1,TRBV20-1,.,.,TGCAGTGCTATCGACGGGTGGAACACTGAAGCTTTCTTT,CSAIDGWNTEAFF
TRBJ2-1,TRBV7-9,TRBD2,few,TGTGCCGCCTCTCCGGGAGGGCCTAATGAGCAGTTCTTC,CAASPGGPNEQFF
TRBJ2-6,TRBV27,.,.,TGTGCCAGCAGTTACTCTGGGAATCGCCCTGGGGCCAACGTCCTGACTTTC,CASSYSGNRPGANVLTF
TRBJ1-1,TRBV7-9,TRBD1,.,TGTGCCAGCAGCTTAGGTCACAGGGGGAACACTGAAGCTTTCTTT,CASSLGHRGNTEAFF
TRBJ2-5,TRBV9,TRBD2,.,TGTGCCAGCAGCGTAGCTTCGGGAGGGCCGCTAGGGGAGACCCAGTACTTC,CASSVASGGPLGETQYF
TRBJ1-5,TRBV27,.,.,TGTGCCAGCAGTACACAGGGAAAGGATCAGCCCCAGCATTTT,CASSTQGKDQPQHF
TRBJ1-1,TRBV6-6,.,once,TGTGCCAGCTTCCACGAGGGGGGGCCGGAAGCTTTCTTT,CASFHEGGPEAFF
TRBJ2-4,TRBV9,.,.,TGTGCCAGCAGCCCGGCCCTGACCCCTGGGGAGAGCATTCAGTACTTC,CASSPALTPGESIQYF
TRBJ2-3,TRBV2,.,.,TGTGCCAGCAAAACGGGACTCACAGATACGCAGTATTTT,CASKTGLTDTQYF
TRBJ2-7,TRBV5-1,TRBD2,few,TGCGCCAGCAGCCCCGGACTAGCGGCTACCTACGAGCAGTACTTC,CASSPGLAATYEQYF
TRBJ2-1,TRBV20-1,.,few,TGCAGTGCTAGAGGGACAGTGAGGAACAATGAGCAGTTCTTC,CSARGTVRNNEQFF
TRBJ2-5,TRBV7-8,TRBD2,.,TGTGCCAGCAGCCGAGGGAGGGCCCAAGAGACCCAGTACTTC,CASSRGRAQETQYF
TRBJ2-1,TRBV27,.,few,TGTGCCAGCAGTTTAAACAGGGCCAATGAGCAGTTCTTC,CASSLNRANEQFF
TRBJ2-5,TRBV7-9,TRBD2,few,TGTGCCGGGGTCAGGGCGGGAGTAAGAACAGAGACCCAGTACTTC,CAGVRAGVRTETQYF
TRBJ1-5,TRBV7-9,.,.,TGTGCCAGCAGAGTACATCAGCCCCAGCATTTT,CASRVHQPQHF
TRBJ2-1,TRBV29-1,.,few,TGCAGCGTGACAGACAATGAGCAGTTCTTC,CSVTDNEQFF
TRBJ2-7,TRBV24-1,TRBD1,.,TGTGCCACCAGTGACTCCCGACTACGTACACAGGGGGCGAGCGAGCAGTACTTC,CATSDSRLRTQGASEQYF
TRBJ2-7,TRBV6-5,.,many,TGTGCCAGCAGTTACTCCCGGGGGTCCTACGAGCAGTACTTC,CASSYSRGSYEQYF
TRBJ2-3,TRBV5-5,.,.,TGTGCCAGCAGCCCCCTCAGTACCCACACAGATACGCAGTATTTT,CASSPLSTHTDTQYF
TRBJ2-7,TRBV29-1,TRBD1,few,TGCAGCGTTGAAGCCGGGGGTGACAGGGGAACCATCGAGCAGTACTTC,CSVEAGGDRGTIEQYF
TRBJ2-1,TRBV28,TRBD2,few,TGTGCCAGCAGTTTTGCGGGGGTTGAGCAGTTCTTC,CASSFAGVEQFF
TRBJ2-5,TRBV20-1,TRBD2,.,TGCAGTGCTACTAGCGGGAGATTAGAGACCCAGTACTTC,CSATSGRLETQYF
TRBJ1-2,TRBV6-5,.,.,TGTGCCAGCAGTCCCTCCGTCTACTATGGCTACACCTTC,CASSPSVYYGYTF
TRBJ1-1,TRBV2,.,.,TGTGCCAGCAGTGATTGGGCGATCGACACTGAAGCTTTCTTT,CASSDWAIDTEAFF
TRBJ2-1,TRBV15,TRBD2,.,TGTGCCACCAGCATTAGCGGGAACACCTACAATGAGCAGTTCTTC,CATSISGNTYNEQFF
TRBJ2-7,TRBV30,.,.,TGTGCCGGGAGTGAGAGGGGCGAGCAGTACTTC,CAGSERGEQYF
TRBJ2-3,TRBV9,.,few,TGTGCCAGCAGCGTTGGGGTGACCACAGATACGCAGTATTTT,CASSVGVTTDTQYF